The clone carrying this T cell receptor (beta chain) was seen a single time. The target antigen is unknown. Its ends do not fully match the called genes, so a read error is possible. The record originates from a study of vaccination and CD4 T cells after COVID-19. Study as a whole: Nasal swab PCR detected SARS-CoV-2 in convalescent patients; eight or nine had mild disease, one severe. Post-COVID draws followed diagnosis by a median roughly 99 days (range 35 to 161). Study-level points and caveats: It was observed that, in convalescent patients, a median roughly 85% of reactive clones arose only post-vaccination.

Sequencing of cultured CD4+ T cell DNA used the Oncomine TCR Beta short-read assay. TCRdb called the PCR reads again in MiXCR, with one record for every CDR3 protein. The sample lists some 2,900 distinct CDR3 sequences; 30% to 35% were seen once. The treatment denotes: approximately nine-day PBMC culture with coronavirus spike peptide pools or control peptides (ViraFEST assay). Sequences were obtained from CD4+ T cells from blood, cultured in vitro. The receptor comes from a human donor who had recovered from COVID-19.

CDR3 sequence (DNA): TGTGCCTGGGGTGTTAGTAATTCACCCCTCCACTTT. Translated: CAWGVSNSPLHF. V is TRBV30 and J is TRBJ1-6; D call uncertain. Germline CDR1 reads GTSNPN; CDR2 reads SVGIG (reference sequence). The CDR3 totals 12 residues.